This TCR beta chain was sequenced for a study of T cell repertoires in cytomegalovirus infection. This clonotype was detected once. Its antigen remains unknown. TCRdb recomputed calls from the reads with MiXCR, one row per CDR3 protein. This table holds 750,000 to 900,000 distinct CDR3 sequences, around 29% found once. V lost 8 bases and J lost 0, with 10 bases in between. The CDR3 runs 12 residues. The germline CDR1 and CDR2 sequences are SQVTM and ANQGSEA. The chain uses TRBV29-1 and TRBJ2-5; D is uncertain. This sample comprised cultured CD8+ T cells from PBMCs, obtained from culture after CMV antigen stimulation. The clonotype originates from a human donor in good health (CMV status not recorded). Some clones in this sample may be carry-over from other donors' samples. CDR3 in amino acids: CSSTEYQETQYF. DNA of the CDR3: TGCAGCTCAACAGAGTACCAAGAGACCCAGTACTTC.